A single sample gave rise to the 20 T cell receptor beta chains below, sequenced in a study of T cell responses to AZD1222 COVID-19 vaccine. TCRdb keeps only in-frame clones here, not all; method: immunoSEQ multiplex PCR. The table includes some 180,000 clones, 92% detected once. The sample was peripheral blood, taken 28 days after the second AZD1222 dose. These receptors originate from an adult who received the AZD1222 COVID-19 vaccine.

The CDR3 sequence is CASSPRDGANYGYTF. The CDR3 DNA reads as TGTGCCAGCAGCCCCCGAGACGGGGCTAACTATGGCTACACCTTC. The rearrangement links TRBV9 to TRBJ1-2; no clear D gene. V was clipped by 4 bases and J by 0 bases, with 13 bases between them. CDR1 and CDR2 from the germline V gene are SGDLS and YYNGEE. The CDR3 extends over 15 amino acids.

The V gene is TRBV12-3 or TRBV12-4, the J gene TRBJ1-2, with 9 bases matching TRBD1. The CDR3 totals 13 residues. Unmatched junction bases numbered 7, after V lost 6 bases and J lost 8 bases. The CDR3 nucleotides read TGTGCCAGCAGGACCACAGGGGGCTACGGCTACACCTTC. It codes for CASRTTGGYGYTF.

The rearrangement uses TRBV7-6 and TRBJ1-3; a weak D match, TRBD1 (5 bases). Trimming cost V 1 base and J 0 bases, with 10 bases left between them. The germline gives CDR1 SGHVS, CDR2 FNYEAQ. This CDR3 spans 16 amino acids. DNA of the CDR3: TGTGCCAGCAGCTTAGGTGGGGGGAGCTCTGGAAACACCATATATTTT. Its protein product is CASSLGGGSSGNTIYF. The variable domain in full, with the rest retrieved from reference TRBV7-6 and TRBJ1-3, is GAGVSQSPRYKVTKRGQDVALRCDPISGHVSLYWYRQALGQGPEFLTYFNYEAQQDKSGLPNDRFSAERPEGSISTLTIQRTEQRDSAMYRCASSLGGGSSGNTIYFGEGSWLTVV.

The genes are TRBV7-2 and TRBJ1-2, with TRBD1 identical over 10 bases. Germline trimming cut 8 bases from V and 3 bases from J; bases unmatched to any gene: 6. This CDR3 region has 14 residues. Germline CDR1 SGHTA, CDR2 FQGNSA. The CDR3 sequence: CASDAGQGDYGYTF. CDR3 nucleotide sequence: TGTGCCAGCGACGCCGGACAGGGGGACTATGGCTACACCTTC.

This chain connects TRBV7-3 to TRBJ1-1; 8 bases match TRBD1. Germline V gene lookup returns CDR1 SGHTA and CDR2 FQGTGA. This CDR3 spans 16 amino acids. V was clipped by 4 bases and J by 4 bases; unmatched bases: 11. The CDR3 region is CASSSLGQGMGTEAFF. For the CDR3, the DNA is TGTGCCAGCAGCTCCCTCGGACAGGGAATGGGCACTGAAGCTTTCTTT.

V gene TRBV6-5 combines with J gene TRBJ1-6; D is undetermined. The CDR3 loop spans 12 amino acids. Per the germline V gene, CDR1 is MNHEY and CDR2 is SVGAGI. The V end was cut by 5 bases, the J end by 14 bases, with 13 bases between. In DNA, the CDR3 is TGTGCCAGCAGTCTACCTTTGGGAACCCTCCACTTT. Amino acids: CASSLPLGTLHF.

The V gene is TRBV4-1, the J gene TRBJ1-6; D gene uncertain. The CDR3 loop spans 16 amino acids. Germline V gene lookup returns CDR1 MGHRA and CDR2 YSYEKL. Trimming took off 3 bases at V and 6 bases at J, with 15 bases between the two ends. CDR3 coding DNA: TGCGCCAGCAGCCAGAAAATGGTTCTCGGTAATTCACCCCTCCACTTT. Its protein product is CASSQKMVLGNSPLHF.

CDR3 bases: TGTGCCAGCAGCCAAGCAGGGTCTCTCCCGGGGGAGCAGTACTTC. This codes for CASSQAGSLPGEQYF. This rearrangement joins TRBV3-1 (or the pseudogene TRBV3-2) to TRBJ2-7; tentatively, D is TRBD1 or TRBD2 (5 bases each). Between the trimmed V and J ends, which lost 1 base and 7 bases, there was a span of 17 bases. Germline CDR1 LGHDT, CDR2 YNNKEL (reference sequence). The CDR3 sequence is 15 residues long.

This clone has only one observation. The rearrangement uses TRBV23-1 and TRBJ1-3, with 7 bases that match TRBD1. TRBV23-1 falls under the ORF class, with uncertain function. The length of the CDR3 is 16 residues. V shed 5 bases and J 4 bases; nucleotides not matched to a gene: 11. The CDR3 DNA reads as TGCGCCAGCAGTAACACGTACAGGGGTAAGGGAAACACCATATATTTT. Translation gives CASSNTYRGKGNTIYF.

The chain uses TRBV6-5 and TRBJ1-4; maybe TRBD1 (5 bases). CDR3 length: 14 amino acids. V lost 6 bases, J lost 5 bases, and 13 bases lay in between. The germline gives CDR1 MNHEY, CDR2 SVGAGI. In DNA form, the CDR3 reads TGTGCCAGCAGATCCGGGACCCTCAATGAAAAACTGTTTTTT. Its translation: CASRSGTLNEKLFF.

The rearrangement uses TRBV5-6 and TRBJ1-2, with a possible D match to TRBD1 (6 bases). The V and J ends lost 4 bases and 7 bases respectively, with 11 bases between them. Germline loops: CDR1 SGHDT, CDR2 YYEEEE. The CDR3 contains 12 residues. The CDR3, as DNA: TGTGCCAGCAGCGCAGGGGTGGGTGGCTACACCTTC. Translating it yields CASSAGVGGYTF.

This clone appeared once. The V call is TRBV7-9, the J call TRBJ2-1, with D possibly being TRBD2 (5 bases). Per the germline V gene, CDR1 is SEHNR and CDR2 is FQNEAQ (reference sequence). The CDR3 loop spans 15 amino acids. Trimming stripped 1 base from V and 6 bases from J, with 13 bases between. The CDR3 reads CASSLVASSLNEQFF. CDR3 sequence (DNA): TGTGCCAGCAGCTTAGTGGCTAGCTCACTCAATGAGCAGTTCTTC.

V usage is TRBV5-4 and J usage is TRBJ1-1; D might be TRBD1 (5 bases). CDR1 and CDR2 (germline): SGHNT, YYREEE (reference sequence). V was clipped by 4 bases and J by 0 bases, with 10 bases between them. The CDR3 totals 14 residues. CDR3 loop: CASSRSGMNTEAFF. The DNA of the CDR3 is TGTGCCAGCAGCCGGTCAGGGATGAACACTGAAGCTTTCTTT.

The chain uses TRBV12-5 and TRBJ2-5; D is ambiguous. Germline values: CDR1 LGHNT, CDR2 FRNRAP. Trimming cost V 1 base and J 6 bases, with 6 bases left between them. The CDR3 has 12 residues. DNA for the CDR3: TGTGCTAGTGGTTTGGATCAGCAGACCCAGTACTTC. Residues: CASGLDQQTQYF. Variable domain in full (rest from reference TRBV12-5 and TRBJ2-5): DARVTQTPRHKVTEMGQEVTMRCQPILGHNTVFWYRQTMMQGLELLAYFRNRAPLDDSGMPKDRFSAEMPDATLATLKIQPSEPRDSAVYFCASGLDQQTQYFGPGTRLLVL.

The V gene is TRBV6-2 or TRBV6-3, the J gene TRBJ2-2; TRBD1 is a possible D gene (5 bases). This CDR3 comprises 14 residues. The germline V gene has CDR1 MNHEY and CDR2 SVGEGT. The V end was cut by 2 bases, the J end by 5 bases, with 9 bases between. CDR3 DNA sequence: TGTGCCAGCAGTTACGCAGGGTTGACCGGGGAGCTGTTTTTT. Its translation: CASSYAGLTGELFF.

The chain couples TRBV28 to TRBJ1-2; D may be TRBD1 (6 bases). The CDR3 is 15 amino acids. Germline V gives CDR1 MDHEN, CDR2 SYDVKM. V dropped 4 bases and J dropped 4 bases, with 16 bases sitting between them. In DNA, the CDR3 is TGTGCCAGCAGTTCCCAGTCCCCGGACAGCTATGGCTACACCTTC. This sequence encodes CASSSQSPDSYGYTF.

The chain links TRBV28 to TRBJ2-3; D ambiguous. From germline, CDR1 is MDHEN and CDR2 SYDVKM. Trimming removed 1 base at V and 6 bases at J, with 2 bases between. The CDR3 is 11 amino acids. The CDR3 DNA reads as TGTGCCAGCAGTTTATACGATACGCAGTATTTT. This sequence encodes CASSLYDTQYF.

The chain joins TRBV2 to TRBJ2-3; the match to TRBD2 covers 10 bases. This CDR3 region has 15 residues. V shed 2 bases and J 4 bases; nucleotides not matched to a gene: 3. Germline V gene data show CDR1 as SNHLY and CDR2 as FYNNEI. CDR3 bases: TGTGCCAGCAGTGAATGGCTAGCGGGGGCAGATACGCAGTATTTT. This gives the protein CASSEWLAGADTQYF.

Concerning this clone itself: Distinct nucleotide sequences in the sample also encode this CDR3. This chain links TRBV18 with TRBJ2-7; 7 bases line up with TRBD1. Trimming took 3 bases from V and 3 from J; bases not matched to a gene: 5. Germline V gene sequence: CDR1 KGHSH, CDR2 LQKENI. The CDR3 is made up of 14 amino acids. CDR3 protein: CASSPPDRDYEQYF. The CDR3 DNA is TGTGCCAGCTCACCCCCCGACAGGGACTACGAGCAGTACTTC.

The chain uses TRBV2 and TRBJ2-1; 9 bases map to TRBD2. The CDR3 loop spans 15 amino acids. V trimming: 7 bases; J trimming: 1 base; junction bases outside the gene matches: 5. CDR1 is SNHLY and CDR2 is FYNNEI in the germline V gene. The chain's CDR3 is CASKKTSGSYNEQFF. DNA for the CDR3: TGTGCCAGCAAGAAGACTAGCGGATCCTACAATGAGCAGTTCTTC. Looking up the rest from reference TRBV2 and TRBJ2-1 gives the full variable domain: EPEVTQTPSHQVTQMGQEVILRCVPISNHLYFYWYRQILGQKVEFLVSFYNNEISEKSEIFDDQFSVERPDGSNFTLKIRSTKLEDSAMYFCASKKTSGSYNEQFFGPGTRLTVL.